This T cell receptor beta chain was identified in a study of shared clonotypes between healthy human individuals (dated by TCRdb to between 2020 and 2021). Study-level background: The cohort included three men and a couple of women between 18 and 49 years of age. The study deeply sequenced blood TCR repertoires of about five healthy adults to estimate repertoire size and the extent of clonotype sharing between individuals. Per donor, leukapheresis produced somewhere between about 0.9 and 9 billion PBMCs. To increase sequencing depth and limit assay-specific biases, different laboratories used diverse techniques to prepare libraries and sequence TCR repertoires. For each donor, CD4 naive and CD4 memory were each run on three plates, CD8 naive on two plates, and CD8 memory on one plate.

TCR CDR3 regions were amplified from genomic DNA by multiplex PCR using the deep immunoSEQ assay. Extracted genomic DNA from each cell subset was spread evenly across all wells of several immunoSEQ 96-well plates, with each plate serving as a replicate. For sorted subsets, each replicate PCR was loaded with about 0.2 ug genomic DNA, equivalent to approximately 27,000 T cell genomes. The purified libraries were quantified using a Qubit 3.0 fluorometer, sized with a Bioanalyzer 2100, and then quantified again using the KAPA Library Quantification kit. Each immunoSEQ 96-well plate was sequenced on its own single-read 150-cycle Illumina NextSeq 550 flow cell. As for how the authors treated the data: Because only junctional sequences without quality scores were contained in the immunoSEQ output, filtering matching that applied to full-length reads could not be performed. To assign V/J genes and CDR3, sequences were annotated against IMGT germline references using PyIR, a Python wrapper for IgBLAST v1.9. Any read was removed if the V/J assignment was weak (E-value above 1e-6), the CDR3 was missing, or the read contained stop codons, out-of-frame junctions, or ambiguous translated residues. A V3J clonotype was defined by an identical inferred V gene, J gene, and CDR3 amino acid sequence. To compute the percentage overlap between repertoires, the number of shared unique clonotypes was divided by the size of the smaller repertoire. Three approaches were used to assess repertoire richness: RTK rarefaction, the Chao1 estimator, and Recon v2.1 estimates of unobserved clonotypes. OLGA was used to compute generation probabilities for all TCRbeta clonotypes that the gDNA method yielded from a handful of donors. This is the immuneACCESS table as TCRdb keeps it, with only in-frame sequences that have V and J called. A part of the clones is gone; compared with another copy, unresolved V genes explain less than half, and the rest is unexplained. D and trimming come from the DNA, and the V and J calls and clone size come from that table. Recorded for this sample are around 690,000 clones; less than 95% of them occurred a single time. About 33% of the sample is in the top ten clones.

As to this clone: This receptor's antigen is unknown. Per-base qualities were not stored, and no clone one base away is much larger.

The donors were healthy, HIV-negative adults who had no recently reported acute infections or vaccinations. Every donor was a Caucasian adult living in Nashville, Tennessee, USA. CD8 memory samples combined magnetically selected CD45RO+ cells with CCR7-negative CD45RA+ effector memory (TemRA) cells. Blood was collected by leukapheresis, and PBMCs were isolated by Ficoll-Histopaque density gradient centrifugation and then cryopreserved in liquid nitrogen vapor phase. Analytical flow cytometry was used to check the purity and quantity of every magnetically sorted T cell population. Each sorted fraction had its genomic DNA isolated and then quantified by UV absorbance on a Nanodrop 2000c. V loses 6 bases of germline sequence and J loses 7 bases, and the interval between the two ends is 10 bases. Via the germline V gene, CDR1 is KGHSH and CDR2 LQKENI. Including the terminal cysteine and phenylalanine, the CDR3 comprises 12 residues. Of the read, only the CDR3 DNA is kept; its 36 bases are in frame from base 1.

The full study reports these points: Only blood was sampled, and tissue TCR repertoires likely differ from those in blood. Because the study included only a small number of donors, the genetic and exposure-history diversity represented was limited. Estimated clonotype richness was generally larger for naive than for memory subsets. Incomplete sequencing was indicated by rarefaction of sorted-subset datasets, despite the large sequencing depth. Based on pairwise subsampling, the degree of clonotype sharing among donors was expected to be affected by sequencing depth. Compared with non-shared clonotypes, the clonotypes found in all four sorted-subset donors had higher generation probabilities. Across a few donors, approximately 5% of naive CD4, roughly 3.8% of naive CD8, roughly 2.2% of memory CD4, and approximately 0.42% of memory CD8 clonotypes were shared.

The TCR originated in a man aged 18 to 30 in good health. Some clones in this sample may be carry-over from other donors' samples. The V gene is TRBV18 and the J gene is TRBJ2-1, with a weak D call of TRBD2 (5 bases match). Sequenced input: memory CD8+ T cells from PBMCs. Taken with the paper, the label for cell subset or site translates to: CD45RO+ cells pooled with CCR7-negative TemRA cells. CDR3 region: CASSLTGNEQFF. The DNA sequence reads TGTGCCAGCTCCCTCACGGGGAATGAGCAGTTCTTC.